The next 29 T cell receptor beta chains were all read from a single sample in a study of cytomegalovirus exposure and HLA in healthy donors. Use of 60 Vbeta and 13 Jbeta primers characterized the PCR. Generated by immunoSEQ multiplex PCR, the TCRdb table keeps only in-frame clones and is missing some. The sample holds some 83,000 clones, more than 70% seen once. The specimen sequenced was PBMCs. The receptors come from a man aged 60-69 years in good health and CMV-seronegative.

This clone showed up just a few times. This chain connects TRBV5-6 to TRBJ2-3, with 9 positions matching TRBD2. Germline V lookup: CDR1 SGHDT, CDR2 YYEEEE. V shed 0 bases and J 2 bases; nucleotides not matched to a gene: 10. The CDR3 consists of 18 residues. The DNA of the CDR3 is TGTGCCAGCAGCTTGGCCGAGGCTAGCGGGGCATCCACAGATACGCAGTATTTT. Its translation is CASSLAEASGASTDTQYF.

The DNA of the CDR3 is TGCGCCAGAGGGTATCCATTTACAGGGCCAAATCAGCCCCAGCATTTT. This encodes CARGYPFTGPNQPQHF. The chain joins TRBV5-1 to TRBJ1-5; weak D call: TRBD1 (6 bases). The CDR3 is 16 amino acids. V lost 8 bases, J lost 4 bases, and 22 bases lay in between. CDR1 is SGHRS and CDR2 is YFSETQ in the germline V gene.

This chain connects TRBV5-1 to TRBJ1-2, with a weak D call TRBD1 (5 bases). V was cut by 0 bases and J by 6 bases, with 9 bases left in between. The CDR3 has 13 amino acids. Germline-derived CDR1 and CDR2 are SGHRS and YFSETQ. The CDR3 loop is CASSLEGLDGYTF. As DNA, the CDR3 is TGCGCCAGCAGCTTGGAGGGGCTGGATGGCTACACCTTC.

The chain carries TRBV28 and TRBJ1-3; TRBD1 aligns across 8 bases. Germline trimming cut 3 bases from V and 8 bases from J; bases unmatched to any gene: 6. The CDR3 is made up of 14 amino acids. Germline V gives CDR1 MDHEN, CDR2 SYDVKM. This chain's CDR3 is CASSFHTGGDTIYF. The CDR3 DNA reads as TGTGCCAGCAGTTTTCATACAGGGGGGGACACCATATATTTT.

V is TRBV6-1 and J is TRBJ1-2; a possible D gene is TRBD1 (5 bases). V was trimmed by 11 bases and J by 7 bases, leaving 17 bases between them. The CDR3 is 12 residues long. Germline-derived CDR1 and CDR2 are MNHNS and SASEGT. The CDR3 DNA reads as TGTGCCTGCGCGGGAGGGGCAAGTGGCTACACCTTC. It translates to CACAGGASGYTF.

This clone appeared once. The chain uses TRBV5-5 and TRBJ2-6; 7 positions agree with TRBD2. Germline lookup yields CDR1 SGHKS and CDR2 YYEKEE (reference sequence). The CDR3 runs to 18 residues. V was pared by 5 bases and J by 0 bases, with 11 bases of the junction left unmatched. The CDR3 sequence: CASRVTSAPSSGANVLTF. Written as DNA, the CDR3 is TGTGCCAGCAGAGTCACTAGCGCACCTAGCTCTGGGGCCAACGTCCTGACTTTC.

Notes on this clone: The sample holds other DNA sequences that translate to the same CDR3. This sequence joins TRBV11-1 and TRBJ2-7, with D perhaps TRBD1 (5 bases). The CDR3 totals 15 residues. Germline V gene data show CDR1 as SGHAT and CDR2 as FQDESV (reference sequence). The V end lost 5 bases, the J end lost 5 bases, and 19 bases lay between the germline ends. CDR3 coding DNA: TGTGCCAGCAGCCCAACCCCGAGACAGAATAACGAGCAGTACTTC. This gives the protein CASSPTPRQNNEQYF.

The rearrangement links TRBV7-9 to TRBJ2-3; TRBD1 aligns across 11 bases. CDR1 and CDR2 from the germline V gene are SEHNR and FQNEAQ (reference sequence). Losses at the gene ends were 5 bases for V and 4 bases for J; bases not matched to a gene: 5. The CDR3 is 15 amino acids. CDR3 DNA: TGTGCCAGCAGCCCGGACAGGGGGCCCGCAGATACGCAGTATTTT. Translation: CASSPDRGPADTQYF.

The V call is TRBV10-2, the J call TRBJ2-5; the match to TRBD2 covers 11 bases. The V gene end was trimmed by 6 bases and the J gene end by 5 bases; junction bases not matched to a gene: 8. Germline V gene data show CDR1 as WSHSY and CDR2 as SAAADI. The CDR3 contains 15 residues. The CDR3 coding sequence is TGCGCCAGCAGCTTAGCGGGGGGGCGATTGGAGACCCAGTACTTC. Its translation is CASSLAGGRLETQYF.

The genes are TRBV10-3 and TRBJ2-7, with 9 positions matching TRBD1. The CDR3 has 15 residues. CDR1 is ENHRY and CDR2 is SYGVKD in the germline V gene. J lost 6 bases, V lost 3 bases, and 9 bases had no gene match. The CDR3 sequence: CAISDPGQGRLEQYF. CDR3 DNA: TGTGCCATCAGTGACCCGGGACAGGGTCGTCTCGAGCAGTACTTC.

The rearrangement uses TRBV5-4 and TRBJ1-6, with D possibly being TRBD1 (6 bases). With 0 bases removed from V and 5 bases from J, the gap between germline ends came to 9 bases. The germline V gene has CDR1 SGHNT and CDR2 YYREEE (reference sequence). This CDR3 spans 15 amino acids. CDR3 nucleotides: TGTGCCAGCAGCTTGGTTGGGACAAATAATTCACCCCTCCACTTT. Its translation is CASSLVGTNNSPLHF.

This rearrangement joins TRBV9 to TRBJ2-1; 8 bases are a match to TRBD2. V lost 2 bases and J lost 11; bases outside the gene matches: 21. The CDR3 is made up of 18 amino acids. CDR1 and CDR2 from the germline V gene are SGDLS and YYNGEE. The CDR3 region has the DNA TGTGCCAGCAGCGTCGAGGGTCCGGGGGGACTAGACATCGCCCAGCAGTTCTTC. This translates into CASSVEGPGGLDIAQQFF. Full variable domain (missing parts from reference TRBV9 and TRBJ2-1): DSGVTQTPKHLITATGQRVTLRCSPRSGDLSVYWYQQSLDQGLQFLIQYYNGEERAKGNILERFSAQQFPDLHSELNLSSLELGDSALYFCASSVEGPGGLDIAQQFFGPGTRLTVL.

The chain links TRBV4-1 to TRBJ1-5; D unclear. In germline, CDR1 is MGHRA, CDR2 YSYEKL. The CDR3 loop spans 16 amino acids. V shed 1 base and J shed 4 bases, with 14 bases lying between them. Written as DNA, the CDR3 is TGCGCCAGCAGCCAAGGTCCGGCAGGAATTAATCAGCCCCAGCATTTT. The encoded protein is CASSQGPAGINQPQHF.

This rearrangement joins TRBV10-1 to TRBJ2-1; 7 positions agree with TRBD2. Trimming took 3 bases from V and 7 from J; bases not matched to a gene: 3. This CDR3 has 13 amino acids. Germline V gene data show CDR1 as WNHNN and CDR2 as SYGVQD (reference sequence). For the CDR3, the DNA is TGCGCCAGCAGTGACTTCGGGGGGAATGAGCAGTTCTTC. The encoded protein is CASSDFGGNEQFF.

This clone was observed a few times. The V gene is TRBV6-1, the J gene TRBJ1-1, with D uncertain. Germline V gene sequence: CDR1 MNHNS, CDR2 SASEGT. V gave up 2 bases and J gave up 1 base, with 11 bases separating them. The CDR3 runs 15 residues. The DNA for the CDR3 is TGTGCCAGCAGTGAAAGCCCGGAGGAGAACACTGAAGCTTTCTTT. Residues: CASSESPEENTEAFF.

CDR3 nucleotides: TGTGCCAGCTCCCCACTAGCGGGGGGCTCTCCCTACGAGCAGTACTTC. It is translated as CASSPLAGGSPYEQYF. The rearrangement joins TRBV9 to TRBJ2-7, with TRBD2 identical over 12 bases. CDR3 length: 16 amino acids. V lost 7 bases and J lost 2; bases outside the gene matches: 10. The germline CDR1 and CDR2 sequences are SGDLS and YYNGEE. Supplemented by reference TRBV9 and TRBJ2-7, the full variable domain reads DSGVTQTPKHLITATGQRVTLRCSPRSGDLSVYWYQQSLDQGLQFLIQYYNGEERAKGNILERFSAQQFPDLHSELNLSSLELGDSALYFCASSPLAGGSPYEQYFGPGTRLTVT.

This clone is deemed medium-sized. Other DNA sequences from this sample encode an identical CDR3 as well. Here the CDR3 DNA reads TGTGCCAGCAGTGACTCTAGCGGGGGGGCCAATGAGCAGTTCTTC. Translating it yields CASSDSSGGANEQFF. The chain joins TRBV6-4 to TRBJ2-1; 11 bases match TRBD2. Losses at the gene ends were 0 bases for V and 6 bases for J; bases not matched to a gene: 1. The germline CDR1 and CDR2 sequences are MRHNA and SNTAGT. The CDR3 sequence is 15 residues long.

This clone was found a few times. This chain links TRBV29-1 with TRBJ2-3; the D is unclear. This CDR3 contains 15 residues. CDR1 and CDR2 (germline): SQVTM, ANQGSEA. Trimming pared 2 bases from V and 0 bases from J, leaving 12 bases between. The CDR3 DNA reads as TGCAGCGTTGAATCCACAGCTACTAGCACAGATACGCAGTATTTT. Translation: CSVESTATSTDTQYF.

This clone was observed a handful of times. The rearrangement joins TRBV25-1 to TRBJ1-2; a possible D gene is TRBD1 (6 bases). Trimming took 5 bases from V and 4 from J, leaving 11 bases between them. Germline V gene sequence: CDR1 MGHDK, CDR2 SYGVNS. The CDR3 has 13 amino acids. The CDR3 reads CASSPGQSYGYTF. As DNA, the CDR3 is TGTGCCAGCAGTCCCGGACAGTCCTATGGCTACACCTTC.

The rearrangement links TRBV6-5 to TRBJ1-1; D possibly corresponds to TRBD1 (5 bases). V lost 4 bases to trimming and J lost 3 bases, with 15 bases between them. This CDR3 comprises 15 residues. Germline-derived CDR1 and CDR2 are MNHEY and SVGAGI. CDR3 sequence reads: CASSLGGTRDTEAFF. Here the CDR3 DNA reads TGTGCCAGCAGTTTAGGTGGGACTCGCGACACTGAAGCTTTCTTT.

The gene calls are TRBV7-8 and TRBJ2-3, with D possibly TRBD2 on 7 matching bases. This CDR3 region has 16 residues. V lost 0 bases to trimming and J lost 1 base, with 11 bases between them. Germline loops: CDR1 SGHVS, CDR2 FQNEAQ. This chain's CDR3 is CASSLAGGPGTDTQYF. CDR3 in DNA: TGTGCCAGCAGCTTAGCGGGGGGGCCCGGCACAGATACGCAGTATTTT.

This clone appeared a few times. The chain recombines TRBV7-9 with TRBJ1-1, with D unresolved. Per the germline V gene, CDR1 is SEHNR and CDR2 is FQNEAQ (reference sequence). Trimming pared 4 bases from V and 6 bases from J, leaving 12 bases between. CDR3 size: 13 residues. This chain's CDR3 is CASSSRRSAEAFF. The CDR3 DNA sequence: TGTGCCAGCAGCTCCCGCAGATCCGCTGAAGCTTTCTTT.

This chain uses TRBV7-2 with TRBJ2-1; 9 bases line up with TRBD1. Germline V gene lookup returns CDR1 SGHTA and CDR2 FQGNSA. CDR3 length: 12 amino acids. V was clipped by 3 bases and J by 13 bases; unmatched bases: 4. CDR3 in amino acids: CASSFTGGTQFF. CDR3 nucleotides: TGTGCCAGCAGCTTCACAGGGGGCACTCAGTTCTTC.

This clone was seen only a few times. This chain connects TRBV19 to TRBJ1-5; 9 bases agree with TRBD1. In germline, CDR1 is LNHDA, CDR2 SQIVND (reference sequence). The CDR3 is 17 amino acids. V lost 10 bases and J lost 6; bases outside the gene matches: 19. The CDR3: CATLLQAGQGSVQPQHF. CDR3 DNA: TGTGCCACTCTACTCCAGGCAGGACAGGGGTCAGTTCAGCCCCAGCATTTT.

The chain links TRBV21-1 to TRBJ1-2. TRBV21-1 is noted as a pseudogene. CDR3 length: 12 residues. CDR3 in DNA: TGTGCCAGCAGCTCCCGGGACTATGGCTACACCTTC. It encodes CASSSRDYGYTF.

The chain links TRBV6-5 to TRBJ2-1; D is possibly TRBD1 (6 bases). V lost 3 bases and J 8 bases, leaving 14 bases between the germline ends. Germline CDR1 MNHEY, CDR2 SVGAGI. The CDR3 runs to 14 residues. The CDR3 is CASSYSGVYDEQFF. The CDR3 DNA reads TGTGCCAGCAGTTATTCAGGGGTTTATGATGAGCAGTTCTTC.

This clone was seen a single time. This sequence joins TRBV7-3 and TRBJ2-7; tentative D call: TRBD2 (6 bases). The ends were cut back, 5 bases at V and 7 bases at J, with 15 bases in the middle. CDR1 is SGHTA and CDR2 is FQGTGA in the germline V gene. This CDR3 contains 13 residues. The chain's CDR3 is CASSPAGGAEQYF. In nucleotides, the CDR3 is TGTGCCAGCAGCCCAGCGGGTGGAGCAGAGCAGTACTTC.

V usage is TRBV5-4 and J usage is TRBJ1-4; 7 bases line up with TRBD1. The CDR3 is made up of 14 amino acids. Looked up from germline, CDR1 is SGHNT and CDR2 is YYREEE (reference sequence). The J segment lost 8 bases and the V segment lost 0 bases, leaving 4 bases of the junction unmatched. CDR3 loop: CASSLDGGGEKLFF. The CDR3 bases are TGTGCCAGCAGCTTGGATGGAGGGGGCGAAAAACTGTTTTTT.

This chain joins TRBV19 and TRBJ1-1; D gene ambiguous. The CDR3 is made up of 14 amino acids. With 3 bases removed from V and 4 bases from J, the gap between germline ends came to 12 bases. In germline, CDR1 is LNHDA, CDR2 SQIVND (reference sequence). The CDR3 reads CASSISGVGTEAFF. CDR3 DNA: TGTGCCAGTAGTATTTCGGGTGTAGGCACTGAAGCTTTCTTT.